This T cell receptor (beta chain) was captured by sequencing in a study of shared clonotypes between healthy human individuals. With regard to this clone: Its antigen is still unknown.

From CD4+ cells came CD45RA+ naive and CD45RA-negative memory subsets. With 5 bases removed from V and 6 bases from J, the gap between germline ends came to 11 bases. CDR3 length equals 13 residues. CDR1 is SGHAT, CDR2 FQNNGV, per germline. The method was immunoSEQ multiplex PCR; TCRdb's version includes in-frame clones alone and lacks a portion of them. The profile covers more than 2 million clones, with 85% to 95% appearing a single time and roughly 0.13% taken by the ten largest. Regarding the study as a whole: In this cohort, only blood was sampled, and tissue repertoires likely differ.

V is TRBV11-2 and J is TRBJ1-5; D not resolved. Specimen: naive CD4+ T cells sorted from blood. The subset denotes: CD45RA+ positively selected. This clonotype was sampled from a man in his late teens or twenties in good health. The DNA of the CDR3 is TGTGCCAGCAGCCCCGGGCGTCTTCAGCCCCAGCATTTT. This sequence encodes CASSPGRLQPQHF.